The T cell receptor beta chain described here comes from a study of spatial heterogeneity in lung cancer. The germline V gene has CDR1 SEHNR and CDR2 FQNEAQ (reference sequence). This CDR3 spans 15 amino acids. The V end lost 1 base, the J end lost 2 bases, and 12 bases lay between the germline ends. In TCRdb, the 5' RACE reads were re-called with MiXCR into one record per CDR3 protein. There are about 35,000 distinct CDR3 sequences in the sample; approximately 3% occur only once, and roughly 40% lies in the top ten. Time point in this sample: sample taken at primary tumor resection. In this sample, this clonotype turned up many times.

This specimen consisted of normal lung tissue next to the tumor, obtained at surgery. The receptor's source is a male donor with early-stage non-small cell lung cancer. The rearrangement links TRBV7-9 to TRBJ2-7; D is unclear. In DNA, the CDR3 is TGTGCCAGCAGCTTAGTCCCAGCGAGAACCTACGAGCAGTACTTC. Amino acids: CASSLVPARTYEQYF.